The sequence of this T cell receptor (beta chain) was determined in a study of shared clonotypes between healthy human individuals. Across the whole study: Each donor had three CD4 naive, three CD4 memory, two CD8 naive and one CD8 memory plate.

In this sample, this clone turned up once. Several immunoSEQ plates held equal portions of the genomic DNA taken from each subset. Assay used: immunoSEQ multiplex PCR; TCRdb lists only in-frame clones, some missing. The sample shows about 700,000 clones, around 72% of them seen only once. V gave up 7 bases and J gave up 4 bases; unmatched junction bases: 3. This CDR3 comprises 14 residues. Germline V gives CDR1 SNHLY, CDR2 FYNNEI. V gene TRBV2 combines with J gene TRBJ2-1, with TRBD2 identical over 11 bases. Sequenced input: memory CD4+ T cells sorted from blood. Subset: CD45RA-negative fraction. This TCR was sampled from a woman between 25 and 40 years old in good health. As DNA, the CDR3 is TGTGCCAGCACCGGGACTAGCGGTTACAATGAGCAGTTCTTC. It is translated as CASTGTSGYNEQFF.